A single sample is the source of the 31 T cell receptor beta chains below, sequenced in a study of identical twins. A single record per CDR3 protein comes from TCRdb applying MiXCR to the 5' RACE reads. The sample lists around 670,000 distinct CDR3 sequences; 6.1% were seen once. Sequences were obtained from naive T cells sorted from blood. Receptors originate from a man in his late teens or twenties in good health.

This clonotype was seen a handful of times. J is TRBJ2-1 and V is TRBV12-3 or TRBV12-4; D gene unclear. V lost 8 bases to trimming and J lost 4 bases, with 15 bases between them. This CDR3 is 14 amino acids long. The CDR3 loop is CASGRATRYNEQFF. The CDR3 nucleotides read TGTGCCAGCGGTAGAGCGACCCGTTACAATGAGCAGTTCTTC.

The V and J genes are TRBV10-3 and TRBJ2-5; tentative D call: TRBD2 (5 bases). Trimming left V 3 bases short and J 5 bases short, with 16 bases between. Per the germline V gene, CDR1 is ENHRY and CDR2 is SYGVKD. The CDR3 loop spans 15 amino acids. The chain's CDR3 is CAISDEGRIRETQYF. The CDR3 DNA follows: TGTGCCATCAGTGATGAGGGCAGGATAAGGGAGACCCAGTACTTC.

This clonotype was picked up many times. The V and J genes are TRBV29-1 and TRBJ2-7, with D uncertain. The V gene lost 2 bases and the J gene lost 0 bases, with 8 bases spanning the gap. Germline CDR1 is SQVTM and CDR2 is ANQGSEA. There are 13 residues in the CDR3. The CDR3 DNA reads as TGCAGCGTTGAAACAGCCCGCTCCTACGAGCAGTACTTC. Amino acids: CSVETARSYEQYF.

The chain is built from TRBV27 and TRBJ2-6; possibly TRBD1 for D (6 bases). With 0 bases removed from V and 4 bases from J, the gap between germline ends came to 10 bases. Germline V gene sequence: CDR1 MNHEY, CDR2 SMNVEV (reference sequence). The CDR3 length is 16 residues. The CDR3 DNA reads as TGTGCCAGCAGTTTATCGTTGGGGGCCGGGGCCAACGTCCTGACTTTC. The encoded protein is CASSLSLGAGANVLTF.

The CDR3 is CAISAVLTGELFF. Written as DNA, the CDR3 is TGTGCCATCAGTGCGGTGCTCACCGGGGAGCTGTTTTTT. V gene TRBV10-3 combines with J gene TRBJ2-2; D gene unclear. This CDR3 is 13 amino acids long. Germline CDR1 and CDR2: ENHRY and SYGVKD. V gave up 4 bases and J gave up 4 bases, with 7 bases separating them.

This clonotype was detected a few times. J is TRBJ1-2 and V is TRBV10-3, with TRBD1 as a possible D gene (5 bases). V dropped 7 bases and J dropped 6 bases, with 24 bases sitting between them. Germline loops: CDR1 ENHRY, CDR2 SYGVKD. This CDR3 has 16 amino acids. The CDR3 here is CAIISLPGTPENGYTF. In nucleotides, the CDR3 is TGTGCCATCATAAGTTTACCGGGGACTCCAGAGAATGGCTACACCTTC.

The rearrangement uses TRBV7-2 and TRBJ1-2, with 7 positions matching TRBD1. There are 13 residues in the CDR3. V was pared by 5 bases and J by 4 bases, with 4 bases of the junction left unmatched. Germline values: CDR1 SGHTA, CDR2 FQGNSA. In DNA form, the CDR3 reads TGTGCCAGCAGCGCCAGGGGGGTCTATGGCTACACCTTC. Protein sequence: CASSARGVYGYTF.

This clonotype was detected many times. V is TRBV5-1 and J is TRBJ2-2; no firm D call. Germline-derived CDR1 and CDR2 are SGHRS and YFSETQ. This CDR3 is built from 15 residues. The V end was cut by 0 bases, the J end by 6 bases, with 12 bases between. The CDR3 sequence is CASSLGAEVAGELFF. Written as DNA, the CDR3 is TGCGCCAGCAGCTTGGGAGCAGAGGTGGCCGGGGAGCTGTTTTTT.

This clonotype was observed at least ten times. CDR3 coding DNA: TGCGCCAGCAGCTTGGAGGGGACTAGCGGGCTCTACGAGCAGTACGTC. This codes for CASSLEGTSGLYEQYV. This rearrangement joins TRBV5-1 to TRBJ2-7; TRBD2 agrees at 12 bases. In germline, CDR1 is SGHRS, CDR2 YFSETQ. This CDR3 region has 16 residues. V was pared by 0 bases and J by 3 bases, with 4 bases of the junction left unmatched.

Many counts were recorded for this clonotype. The V gene is TRBV7-2, the J gene TRBJ2-5, with no clear D. CDR1 and CDR2 (germline): SGHTA, FQGNSA. Trimming cost V 5 bases and J 4 bases, with 11 bases left between them. This CDR3 contains 13 residues. For the CDR3, the DNA is TGTGCCAGCAGCCCCTCTCCTCTAGAGACCCAGTACTTC. As protein: CASSPSPLETQYF.

This clonotype has a count of ten or more. This chain joins TRBV20-1 and TRBJ2-1, with TRBD2 matching 10 bases. V lost 4 bases, J lost 4 bases, and 7 bases stayed unmatched. Germline CDR1 and CDR2: DFQATT and SNEGSKA (reference sequence). The CDR3 totals 15 residues. CDR3 in amino acids: CSATKREGLYNEQFF. CDR3 nucleotide sequence: TGCAGTGCTACTAAGCGGGAGGGTTTGTACAATGAGCAGTTCTTC.

In its sample, this clonotype was seen many times. The rearrangement joins TRBV30 to TRBJ1-2, with D possibly matching TRBD1 (5 bases). This CDR3 has 12 amino acids. V lost 2 bases, J lost 7 bases, and 11 bases lay in between. Per the germline V gene, CDR1 is GTSNPN and CDR2 is SVGIG (reference sequence). DNA for the CDR3: TGTGCCTGGAGTAAAGGGGTCGGTGGCTACACCTTC. Its protein is CAWSKGVGGYTF.

This clonotype was recorded many times. This rearrangement joins TRBV12-3 or TRBV12-4 to TRBJ1-5; TRBD1 matches 11 bases. V lost 6 bases, J lost 7 bases, and 8 bases stayed unmatched. The CDR3 runs 15 residues. The CDR3 loop reads CASSFRDRGTQPQHF. In nucleotides, the CDR3 is TGTGCCAGCAGCTTCCGGGACAGGGGGACACAGCCCCAGCATTTT.

As to this clonotype: A read error may be the cause here, since a much bigger clone is one base away. J is TRBJ1-6 and V is TRBV12-3 or TRBV12-4; D is possibly TRBD1 (6 bases). This CDR3 region has 14 residues. CDR3 protein: CASSPGAGASSLHF. In DNA form, the CDR3 reads TGTGCCAGCAGCCCGGGGGCCGGCGCTTCATCCCTCCACTTT.

This clonotype was observed many times. The chain is built from TRBV7-9 and TRBJ1-1; D remains unclear. The V gene's germline CDR1 is SEHNR and CDR2 FQNEAQ (reference sequence). Trimming removed 5 bases at V and 4 bases at J, with 8 bases between. The CDR3 contains 12 residues. The CDR3 DNA follows: TGTGCCAGCAGCCGACGGGTCACTGAAGCTTTCTTT. This encodes CASSRRVTEAFF. The entire variable domain, with the rest obtained from reference TRBV7-9 and TRBJ1-1, is as follows: DTGVSQNPRHKITKRGQNVTFRCDPISEHNRLYWYRQTLGQGPEFLTYFQNEAQLEKSRLLSDRFSAERPKGSFSTLEIQRTEQGDSAMYLCASSRRVTEAFFGQGTRLTVV.

The table lists this clonotype with many counts. V usage is TRBV5-5 and J usage is TRBJ1-3; TRBD1 is a possible D gene (5 bases). V was pared by 2 bases and J by 6 bases, with 21 bases between. The CDR3 runs 17 residues. Germline V CDR1 and CDR2: SGHKS, YYEKEE (reference sequence). Here the CDR3 DNA reads TGTGCCAGCAGCTTTTATATTAGCACAGGTCCCTTAAACACCATATATTTT. Translation: CASSFYISTGPLNTIYF.

The CDR3 DNA follows: TGTGCCAGCAGTTTTGCCAGCGATTTAAGCTCCTATAATTCACCCCTCCACTTT. This translates into CASSFASDLSSYNSPLHF. The chain joins TRBV27 to TRBJ1-6, with D unresolved. Trimming removed 3 bases from V and 0 bases from J, with 15 bases in between. This CDR3 has 18 residues. Per germline, CDR1 MNHEY and CDR2 SMNVEV (reference sequence).

This clonotype came up once. The J gene is TRBJ1-1, the V gene TRBV30; TRBD1 is a possible D gene (5 bases). CDR1 and CDR2 (germline): GTSNPN, SVGIG (reference sequence). Deletions cut 5 bases from V and 4 bases from J, with 14 bases between. The CDR3 runs to 13 residues. The CDR3 DNA follows: TGTGCCTGGGACAGAATTTTAAGCACTGAAGCTTTCTTT. This translates into CAWDRILSTEAFF.

This clonotype was observed at least ten times. The chain is built from TRBV20-1 and TRBJ2-5; TRBD2 aligns across 10 bases. V shed 3 bases and J 5 bases; nucleotides not matched to a gene: 9. The CDR3 loop spans 15 amino acids. Looked up from germline, CDR1 is DFQATT and CDR2 is SNEGSKA (reference sequence). CDR3 loop: CSASRNPGLAETQYF. In DNA, the CDR3 is TGCAGTGCTAGTCGTAATCCGGGACTAGCGGAGACCCAGTACTTC.

This chain joins TRBV6-1 and TRBJ2-2; the D is unclear. The CDR3 covers 16 residues. Germline V CDR1 and CDR2: MNHNS, SASEGT. V was trimmed by 3 bases and J by 5 bases, leaving 16 bases between them. Here the CDR3 reads CASSEAPVFSTGELFF. The CDR3 DNA reads as TGTGCCAGCAGTGAGGCTCCCGTCTTTTCGACCGGGGAGCTGTTTTTT.

This clonotype was counted at least ten times. This chain joins TRBV4-3 and TRBJ2-7; D call uncertain. The CDR3 totals 13 residues. Trimming left V 0 bases short and J 6 bases short, with 9 bases between. Germline CDR1 and CDR2: LGHNA and YSLEER. DNA for the CDR3: TGCGCCAGCAGCCAAGATCAAGGACGCGAGCAGTACTTC. It specifies CASSQDQGREQYF.

V usage is TRBV4-1 and J usage is TRBJ2-2; TRBD2 might be the D (6 bases). CDR3 length equals 15 residues. The V gene's germline CDR1 is MGHRA and CDR2 YSYEKL. The V end was cut by 1 base, the J end by 8 bases, with 14 bases between. CDR3 loop: CASSQVGGERGELFF. DNA of the CDR3: TGCGCCAGCAGCCAAGTGGGCGGGGAGCGAGGGGAGCTGTTTTTT.

The sample holds many counts of this clonotype. The genes are TRBV29-1 and TRBJ1-2, with TRBD1 matching 7 bases. Germline V gives CDR1 SQVTM, CDR2 ANQGSEA. CDR3 length: 14 residues. The J segment lost 2 bases and the V segment lost 4 bases, leaving 7 bases of the junction unmatched. CDR3 nucleotides: TGCAGCGTTGTCCCCGCGACAGGGAACTATGGCTACACCTTC. The encoded protein is CSVVPATGNYGYTF.

There are many counts of this clonotype. This sequence joins TRBV20-1 and TRBJ1-5, with D unresolved. This CDR3 is 14 amino acids long. Germline assignment: CDR1 DFQATT and CDR2 SNEGSKA (reference sequence). Trimming shortened V by 0 bases and J by 3 bases, and 9 bases separated the two germline ends. In DNA form, the CDR3 reads TGCAGTGCTAGAGAGAGTAAATACAATCAGCCCCAGCATTTT. Protein product: CSARESKYNQPQHF.

At least ten counts were recorded for this clonotype. The chain is built from TRBV12-3 or TRBV12-4 and TRBJ2-6; D not certain. The V gene lost 10 bases and the J gene lost 0 bases, with 7 bases spanning the gap. CDR3 length: 13 amino acids. This chain's CDR3 is CAIESSGANVLTF. In nucleotides, the CDR3 is TGTGCCATCGAGAGCTCTGGGGCCAACGTCCTGACTTTC.

J is TRBJ1-3 and V is TRBV6-1; unclear D gene. Germline-derived CDR1 and CDR2 are MNHNS and SASEGT. V shed 8 bases and J shed 8 bases, with 4 bases lying between them. CDR3 size: 9 residues. DNA for the CDR3: TGTGCCAGCGGGGACACCATATATTTT. It encodes CASGDTIYF.

At least ten counts were recorded for this clonotype. The chain has TRBV27 and TRBJ1-1; D is perhaps TRBD1 (5 bases). This CDR3 is built from 13 residues. Trimming stripped 6 bases from V and 3 bases from J, with 11 bases between. Germline CDR1 is MNHEY and CDR2 is SMNVEV (reference sequence). The CDR3: CASRPSRDTEAFF. CDR3 sequence (DNA): TGTGCCAGCAGGCCAAGCAGGGACACTGAAGCTTTCTTT.

In this sample, this clonotype turned up many times. This sequence joins TRBV7-2 and TRBJ2-1; no reliable D call. CDR1 and CDR2 (germline): SGHTA, FQGNSA. Trimming left V 2 bases short and J 5 bases short, with 7 bases between. The CDR3 covers 13 residues. CDR3 loop: CASSLTGDNEQFF. The CDR3 bases are TGTGCCAGCAGCTTAACTGGCGACAATGAGCAGTTCTTC.

This clonotype turned up a few times. The chain is built from TRBV30 and TRBJ2-1; 11 positions match TRBD2. Losses at the gene ends were 3 bases for V and 4 bases for J; bases not matched to a gene: 2. CDR1 GTSNPN and CDR2 SVGIG come from the germline V gene (reference sequence). This CDR3 has 14 amino acids. The CDR3 sequence is CAWRTSGSYNEQFF. CDR3 nucleotides: TGTGCCTGGAGAACTAGCGGGAGTTACAATGAGCAGTTCTTC.

Ten or more counts support this clonotype. The chain combines TRBV12-3 or TRBV12-4 with TRBJ2-1; D is uncertain. CDR3 size: 13 residues. Deletions cut 3 bases from V and 3 bases from J, with 6 bases between. DNA of the CDR3: TGTGCCAGCAGTTTTGCGGACTACAATGAGCAGTTCTTC. Amino acids: CASSFADYNEQFF.

This clonotype was counted many times. The V and J genes are TRBV20-1 and TRBJ2-2; no clear D gene. Between the trimmed V and J ends, which lost 3 bases and 5 bases, there was a span of 7 bases. Germline CDR1 DFQATT, CDR2 SNEGSKA (reference sequence). The CDR3 consists of 12 residues. The CDR3 is CSASKGTGELFF. Here the CDR3 DNA reads TGCAGTGCTAGTAAAGGTACCGGGGAGCTGTTTTTT.